These T cell receptor beta chains were read from a single sample in a study of blood T cells in healthy people across ages. TCRdb itself ran the 5' RACE reads through MiXCR, one entry per CDR3 protein. The sample has under 1,000,000 distinct CDR3 sequences, 35% to 60% seen once. Sequencing was carried out using blood. These receptors all come from an older man in good health. Both conserved end residues are part of each CDR3. A D gene is named only where the DNA matches it firmly. Clone size, where shown, is once, few, many, or a class for clones that have expanded.

D gene	clone size	V gene	J gene	CDR3 length	CDR3 DNA	CDR3 protein
-	-	TRBV10-3	TRBJ2-2	11	TGTGCCGCCCAGGGGTCCGGGGAGCTGTTTTTT	CAAQGSGELFF
-	-	TRBV27	TRBJ1-2	14	TGTGCCAGCAGTTCCCTCCCTGGGGGGTGGGGCTACACCTTC	CASSSLPGGWGYTF
-	-	TRBV12-3/TRBV12-4	TRBJ2-5	15	TGTGCCAGCAGTTTCGCAGTACAGTACCAAGAGACCCAGTACTTC	CASSFAVQYQETQYF
TRBD1	few	TRBV20-1	TRBJ2-5	15	TGCAGTGCTGTGCAAGGGGGCAGGGTCGAAGAGACCCAGTACTTC	CSAVQGGRVEETQYF
-	-	TRBV12-3/TRBV12-4	TRBJ2-1	14	TGTGCCAGCAGTTCATCGGACGCTGACAATGAGCAGTTCTTC	CASSSSDADNEQFF
-	-	TRBV12-3/TRBV12-4	TRBJ2-1	12	TGTGCCAGCAGTTTAATGGGGGATGAGCAGTTCTTC	CASSLMGDEQFF
-	-	TRBV29-1	TRBJ2-7	11	TGCAGCGTGGGGGCATCCTACGAGCAGTACTTC	CSVGASYEQYF
TRBD1	-	TRBV2	TRBJ1-2	14	TGTGCCAGCAGTGCTCAGGGGGAAGACTATGGCTACACCTTC	CASSAQGEDYGYTF
TRBD1	-	TRBV27	TRBJ1-6	14	TGTGCCAGCAGTCCGACAGGGGGCCACTCACCCCTCCACTTT	CASSPTGGHSPLHF
TRBD1	-	TRBV6-5	TRBJ1-5	14	TGTACCAGCGCCAGGACAGGCCGCAATCAGCCCCAGCATTTT	CTSARTGRNQPQHF
-	-	TRBV12-3/TRBV12-4	TRBJ2-5	13	TGTGCCAGCAGTTTGACGCGGGGCGTTGAGCAGTACTTC	CASSLTRGVEQYF
TRBD2	-	TRBV28	TRBJ2-1	17	TGTGCCAGCAGTTTTTCGAGGGCTAGCGGGAAGTACAATGAGCAGTTCTTC	CASSFSRASGKYNEQFF
-	many	TRBV29-1	TRBJ2-1	14	TGCAGCGTTGAAGATCCGCGCCGAGCGGATGAGCAGTTCTTC	CSVEDPRRADEQFF
TRBD1	-	TRBV3-1	TRBJ2-7	14	TGTGTCAGCAGCCAGACAGGGGAACCCTACGAGCAGTACTTC	CVSSQTGEPYEQYF
-	-	TRBV28	TRBJ1-5	16	TGTGCCAGCACTACAACTGGGGGAGGGGGCAATCAGCCCCAGCATTTT	CASTTTGGGGNQPQHF
-	-	TRBV9	TRBJ1-4	14	TGTGCCAGCAGCGTAGACTCTACTAATGAAAAACTGTTTTTT	CASSVDSTNEKLFF
TRBD1	-	TRBV28	TRBJ1-2	16	TGTGCCAGCAGTCCCGGGACAGTGACGCTTTTCTATGGCTACACCTTC	CASSPGTVTLFYGYTF
-	-	TRBV7-9	TRBJ1-6	16	TGTGCCAGCAGCTACCGCCGACCCGACGATAATTCACCCCTCCACTTT	CASSYRRPDDNSPLHF
-	few	TRBV7-2	TRBJ2-5	15	TGTGCCAGCAGCTTAGAGGCCAGGTTCCAAGAGACCCAGTACTTC	CASSLEARFQETQYF
TRBD2	-	TRBV12-3/TRBV12-4	TRBJ2-4	14	TGTGCCAGCGGACTACTAGCGGGAGAGGGTAATCAGTACTTC	CASGLLAGEGNQYF
-	few	TRBV20-1	TRBJ1-5	17	TGCAGTGCTAGAGATACGGCAGGGGCTTATAGCAATCAGCCCCAGCATTTT	CSARDTAGAYSNQPQHF
TRBD2	few	TRBV20-1	TRBJ2-7	15	TGCAGTGCTTGGGGGACTAGCGGGAGAGGGCGCGAGCAGTACTTC	CSAWGTSGRGREQYF
-	many	TRBV7-2	TRBJ2-7	15	TGTGCCAGCAGCCGCGAGGGGGGCAGGACCTACGAGCAGTACTTC	CASSREGGRTYEQYF
TRBD1	once	TRBV30	TRBJ2-5	13	TGTGCCTGGAAAGGGCAGGGGGCGGAGACCCAGTACTTC	CAWKGQGAETQYF
TRBD1	many	TRBV29-1	TRBJ2-5	12	TGCAGCGTTGGACAGGGGCAAGAGACCCAGTACTTC	CSVGQGQETQYF
-	-	TRBV20-1	TRBJ2-3	14	TGCAGTGCTAGTCCAGGGGAAAAGGCCGATACGCAGTATTTT	CSASPGEKADTQYF
-	few	TRBV28	TRBJ2-1	13	TGTGCCAGCAGTAATGGACCCTACAATGAGCAGTTCTTC	CASSNGPYNEQFF
-	-	TRBV20-1	TRBJ1-1	15	TGCAGTGCTAGAGATAGTAGGAAAGAGAACACTGAAGCTTTCTTT	CSARDSRKENTEAFF
TRBD2	once	TRBV4-3	TRBJ2-1	17	TGCGCCAGCAGCCAAATTACTAGCGGGGGCTACGACAATGAGCAGTTCTTC	CASSQITSGGYDNEQFF
TRBD2	few	TRBV4-2	TRBJ2-1	18	TGTGCCAGCAGCCAAGACCGAATAGCGGGGAACTTCTACAATGAGCAGTTCTTC	CASSQDRIAGNFYNEQFF
TRBD1	-	TRBV6-6	TRBJ1-4	15	TGTGCCAGCAGTGACCGGGACAGGGGGCATGAAAAACTGTTTTTT	CASSDRDRGHEKLFF
-	-	TRBV5-1	TRBJ1-2	14	TGCGCCAGCAGCTTGGCAGCAGACACCTATGGCTACACCTTC	CASSLAADTYGYTF
TRBD2	-	TRBV13	TRBJ2-7	14	TGTGCCAGCAGCCTGGGGAGGGCGGTCGACGAGCAGTACTTC	CASSLGRAVDEQYF
TRBD2	many	TRBV7-2	TRBJ2-3	14	TGTGCCAGCAGTTTGACTAGCGGGATAGATACGCAGTATTTT	CASSLTSGIDTQYF
-	many	TRBV29-1	TRBJ2-1	11	TGCAGCGTTGAATTTATCCATGAGCAGTTCTTC	CSVEFIHEQFF
TRBD1	few	TRBV13	TRBJ2-1	16	TGTGCCAGCAGCTTAGAGGGGGCTAGTACCTACAATGAGCAGTTCTTC	CASSLEGASTYNEQFF
TRBD1	-	TRBV20-1	TRBJ2-3	16	TGCAGTGTTGGAAAAACAGGGGGCAATTTCGCAGATACGCAGTATTTT	CSVGKTGGNFADTQYF